This entry lists 18 T cell receptor beta chains sequenced from one sample in a study of T cells after posttransplantation cyclophosphamide. Repertoires were generated with immunoSEQ multiplex PCR, while TCRdb's copy carries only in-frame clones and drops some. The table records about 18,000 clones, roughly 83% of them present only once. The sequencing sample was made of memory CD4+ T cells sorted from blood. Receptors were obtained from a man aged 25-40 years in good health and a related stem cell transplant donor.

The chain recombines TRBV19 with TRBJ2-3; no reliable D call. CDR1 is LNHDA and CDR2 is SQIVND in the germline V gene (reference sequence). The CDR3 length is 13 residues. Trimming left V 3 bases short and J 5 bases short, with 9 bases between. CDR3 nucleotide sequence: TGTGCCAGTAGTATGAGAGAAGAAGATACGCAGTATTTT. It yields the protein CASSMREEDTQYF.

The V gene is TRBV27, the J gene TRBJ1-1; a possible D gene is TRBD1 (5 bases). V was trimmed by 5 bases and J by 4 bases, leaving 14 bases between them. Germline V gene lookup returns CDR1 MNHEY and CDR2 SMNVEV (reference sequence). The length of the CDR3 is 14 residues. CDR3 nucleotides: TGTGCCAGCAGTCTACCCGGGGGAGGCACTGAAGCTTTCTTT. Its translation is CASSLPGGGTEAFF.

The CDR3, as DNA: TGCACCGTACACGCAACAAAACAGGGGACTGGAGAGACCCAGTACTTC. This encodes CTVHATKQGTGETQYF. The genes are TRBV29-1 and TRBJ2-5, with D tentatively TRBD1 (7 bases). Germline V lookup: CDR1 SQVTM, CDR2 ANQGSEA. The CDR3 has 16 amino acids.

The rearrangement uses TRBV15 and TRBJ1-1; 8 bases match TRBD1. The CDR3 sequence is 14 residues long. Germline loops: CDR1 LNHNV, CDR2 YYDKDF (reference sequence). V dropped 8 bases and J dropped 5; count of bases not matched to a gene: 10. In DNA form, the CDR3 reads TGTGCCACCGAGCCACTAAGGACAGGGACTGAAGCTTTCTTT. Translated, it gives CATEPLRTGTEAFF.

The chain recombines TRBV28 with TRBJ2-7, with TRBD2 as a possible D gene (6 bases). Trimming left V 3 bases short and J 5 bases short, with 11 bases between. The CDR3 is 13 amino acids. From germline, CDR1 is MDHEN and CDR2 SYDVKM. The DNA of the CDR3 is TGTGCCAGCAGTTTTGCGGGGCAGGACGAGCAGTACTTC. Its translation: CASSFAGQDEQYF. The full variable domain, its missing parts supplied by reference TRBV28 and TRBJ2-7, is DVKVTQSSRYLVKRTGEKVFLECVQDMDHENMFWYRQDPGLGLRLIYFSYDVKMKEKGDIPEGYSVSREKKERFSLILESASTNQTSMYLCASSFAGQDEQYFGPGTRLTVT.

This clone occurred a few times. As DNA, the CDR3 is TGTGCCAGCAGCCCGCTAGCGGGGGGTACAGATACGCAGTATTTT. This codes for CASSPLAGGTDTQYF. This chain uses TRBV7-2 with TRBJ2-3, with TRBD2 identical over 11 bases. Germline values: CDR1 SGHTA, CDR2 FQGNSA. The CDR3 runs to 15 residues. With V trimmed by 5 bases and J by 3 bases, 4 bases remained unmatched.

This clone was found once. The J gene is TRBJ2-6, the V gene TRBV5-4; 9 nucleotides align to TRBD1. The length of the CDR3 is 17 residues. V lost 4 bases and J lost 0; bases outside the gene matches: 5. Germline V gene lookup returns CDR1 SGHNT and CDR2 YYREEE (reference sequence). The CDR3 DNA sequence: TGTGCCAGCAGCCGGGGACAGGGCAGCTCTGGGGCCAACGTCCTGACTTTC. It specifies CASSRGQGSSGANVLTF.

This clone showed up just a few times. The chain combines TRBV6-1 with TRBJ1-1; D remains unclear. V gave up 8 bases and J gave up 2 bases, with 12 bases separating them. This CDR3 spans 13 amino acids. The germline CDR1 and CDR2 sequences are MNHNS and SASEGT. The CDR3 DNA is TGTGCCAGCTGTCAGATCATTAACACTGAAGCTTTCTTT. Amino acids: CASCQIINTEAFF.

V usage is TRBV7-6 and J usage is TRBJ2-1; D is possibly TRBD1 (7 bases). CDR1 SGHVS and CDR2 FNYEAQ come from the germline V gene. V shed 5 bases and J shed 2 bases, with 16 bases lying between them. CDR3 length equals 16 residues. The chain's CDR3 is CASSPTGTLTYNEQFF. For the CDR3, the DNA is TGTGCCAGCAGCCCGACAGGGACTTTGACCTACAATGAGCAGTTCTTC.

Written as DNA, the CDR3 is TGTGCTAGTTCTTCGGTACAGGGGTTCTACGAGCAGTACTTC. It is translated as CASSSVQGFYEQYF. The V and J genes are TRBV12-5 and TRBJ2-7; 7 bases are shared with TRBD1. The germline V gene encodes CDR1 LGHNT and CDR2 FRNRAP. This CDR3 is built from 14 residues. The J segment lost 3 bases and the V segment lost 8 bases, leaving 10 bases of the junction unmatched.

The chain is built from TRBV14 and TRBJ2-1; D is undetermined. V lost 4 bases and J lost 4, with 14 bases in between. From germline, CDR1 is SGHDN and CDR2 FVKESK. The CDR3 contains 15 residues. Written as DNA, the CDR3 is TGTGCCAGCAGCCTCCGGGTCAGAGGATACAATGAGCAGTTCTTC. This sequence encodes CASSLRVRGYNEQFF. The full variable domain, in which reference TRBV14 and TRBJ2-1 provide the parts outside the CDR3, is EAGVTQFPSHSVIEKGQTVTLRCDPISGHDNLYWYRRVMGKEIKFLLHFVKESKQDESGMPNNRFLAERTGGTYSTLKVQPAELEDSGVYFCASSLRVRGYNEQFFGPGTRLTVL.

The genes are TRBV7-2 and TRBJ2-5; 9 bases fit TRBD1. CDR3 size: 15 residues. V lost 5 bases and J lost 5; bases outside the gene matches: 9. Germline CDR1 and CDR2: SGHTA and FQGNSA. The CDR3 region has the DNA TGTGCCAGCAGCCGCCCCCCCGGACAGGGGGAGACCCAGTACTTC. It encodes CASSRPPGQGETQYF.

J is TRBJ2-1 and V is TRBV4-1; 9 bases agree with TRBD2. From germline, CDR1 is MGHRA and CDR2 YSYEKL. V gave up 0 bases and J gave up 1 base; unmatched junction bases: 4. The CDR3 sequence is 17 residues long. The CDR3 sequence: CASSQEGLAASYNEQFF. The CDR3 region has the DNA TGCGCCAGCAGCCAAGAGGGACTAGCAGCTTCCTACAATGAGCAGTTCTTC.

On this clone: The conserved closing phenylalanine or tryptophan is absent in this CDR3, likely reflecting a read error. The DNA is omitted, as the CDR3 cannot be located on it reliably, and the CDR3 follows TCRdb's listing. The chain couples TRBV19 to TRBJ2-3; TRBD1, the D gene given by the table, was not confirmed from the DNA. Looked up from germline, CDR1 is LNHDA and CDR2 is SQIVND (reference sequence). The CDR3 is 13 residues long, ends included. This CDR3 is CASRSRSGQGGSG.

The sample holds one count of this clone. This sequence joins TRBV9 and TRBJ1-2, with TRBD1 as a possible D gene (5 bases). Germline V lookup: CDR1 SGDLS, CDR2 YYNGEE. The CDR3 runs to 14 residues. The V end lost 6 bases, the J end lost 3 bases, and 15 bases lay between the germline ends. CDR3 bases: TGTGCCAGCACACTTGCCGGGGGGGACTATGGCTACACCTTC. As protein: CASTLAGGDYGYTF.

This chain links TRBV7-3 with TRBJ2-1, with TRBD2 matching over 7 bases. The CDR3 is made up of 14 amino acids. Germline CDR1 is SGHTA and CDR2 is FQGTGA. V lost 5 bases, J lost 6 bases, and 7 bases stayed unmatched. For the CDR3, the DNA is TGTGCCAGCAGCCCTGGACTAGGACCCAATGAGCAGTTCTTC. It codes for CASSPGLGPNEQFF.

V and J are TRBV6-5 and TRBJ1-2; D is possibly TRBD1 (6 bases). The CDR3 sequence is 16 residues long. Germline assignment: CDR1 MNHEY and CDR2 SVGAGI. The V gene lost 0 bases and the J gene lost 2 bases, with 13 bases spanning the gap. The CDR3 reads CASSYSLRGKNYGYTF. CDR3 nucleotides: TGTGCCAGCAGTTACTCTCTAAGGGGGAAGAACTATGGCTACACCTTC.

This sequence joins TRBV5-4 and TRBJ2-3, with 15 positions matching TRBD2. The CDR3 is made up of 16 amino acids. CDR1 is SGHNT, CDR2 YYREEE, per germline (reference sequence). The V segment lost 5 bases and the J segment 1 base; nucleotides outside the gene matches: 2. CDR3 amino acids: CASSGLAGGRTDTQYF. For the CDR3, the DNA is TGTGCCAGCAGTGGACTAGCGGGGGGGCGCACAGATACGCAGTATTTT.